Below are 9 T cell receptor beta chains sequenced from a single sample in a study of blood T cell repertoires in COVID-19. Sequencing was performed with immunoSEQ multiplex PCR; in TCRdb, only in-frame clones are kept and a portion is missing. The sample lists around 200,000 clones; around 80% were seen once. Sequencing was carried out using peripheral blood. The source is a man aged 25-40 years with active or convalescent COVID-19.

The J gene is TRBJ2-5, the V gene TRBV6-7, with 7 bases that match TRBD1. Being an ORF, TRBV6-7 has a function that is uncertain. V lost 1 base, J lost 5 bases, and 10 bases stayed unmatched. There are 16 residues in the CDR3. CDR3 DNA sequence: TGTGCCAGCAGTTACTGGTTCGGACAGGTCAGGGAGACCCAGTACTTC. Protein sequence: CASSYWFGQVRETQYF.

This chain uses TRBV7-3 with TRBJ2-2; perhaps TRBD2 as D (6 bases). The V gene's germline CDR1 is SGHTA and CDR2 FQGTGA. Trimming removed 3 bases at V and 0 bases at J, with 14 bases between. The CDR3 is 17 residues long. This chain's CDR3 is CASSFRAGTANTGELFF. CDR3 bases: TGTGCCAGCAGCTTCCGAGCCGGGACTGCGAACACCGGGGAGCTGTTTTTT.

The V call is TRBV7-9, the J call TRBJ1-2; D possibly corresponds to TRBD1 (6 bases). The CDR3 runs to 13 residues. V was cut by 5 bases and J by 5 bases, with 12 bases left in between. CDR1 is SEHNR, CDR2 FQNEAQ, per germline (reference sequence). The CDR3 DNA sequence: TGTGCCAGCAGCCCAGGACAGCTATATGGCTACACCTTC. It yields the protein CASSPGQLYGYTF.

The chain couples TRBV28 to TRBJ1-4; 8 bases are a match to TRBD1. The length of the CDR3 is 16 residues. With V trimmed by 3 bases and J by 8 bases, 11 bases remained unmatched. Germline-derived CDR1 and CDR2 are MDHEN and SYDVKM. The CDR3 sequence: CASSLGPGTGSEKLFF. DNA of the CDR3: TGTGCCAGCAGTTTGGGCCCCGGGACAGGCAGCGAAAAACTGTTTTTT. The full variable domain, with the rest looked up from reference TRBV28 and TRBJ1-4, is DVKVTQSSRYLVKRTGEKVFLECVQDMDHENMFWYRQDPGLGLRLIYFSYDVKMKEKGDIPEGYSVSREKKERFSLILESASTNQTSMYLCASSLGPGTGSEKLFFGSGTQLSVL.

V gene TRBV13 combines with J gene TRBJ1-3, with D maybe TRBD1 (6 bases). The germline V gene encodes CDR1 PRHDT and CDR2 FYEKMQ (reference sequence). This CDR3 contains 15 residues. V was shortened by 1 base and J by 2 bases, with 9 bases between the two germline ends. The CDR3 reads CASSLVTGAGNTIYF. DNA of the CDR3: TGTGCCAGCAGCTTAGTGACAGGAGCTGGAAACACCATATATTTT. Based on the CDR3 plus reference TRBV13 and TRBJ1-3, the full variable domain is AAGVIQSPRHLIKEKRETATLKCYPIPRHDTVYWYQQGPGQDPQFLISFYEKMQSDKGSIPDRFSAQQFSDYHSELNMSSLELGDSALYFCASSLVTGAGNTIYFGEGSWLTVV.

This sequence joins TRBV18 and TRBJ2-1, with 10 positions matching TRBD1. The CDR3 contains 15 residues. V trimming: 3 bases; J trimming: 6 bases; junction bases outside the gene matches: 5. Germline V gene data show CDR1 as KGHSH and CDR2 as LQKENI. This CDR3 is CASSPGQGWVNEQFF. Written as DNA, the CDR3 is TGTGCCAGCTCACCGGGACAGGGGTGGGTCAATGAGCAGTTCTTC.

The rearrangement joins TRBV12-3 or TRBV12-4 to TRBJ1-4; the match to TRBD1 covers 8 bases. This CDR3 has 12 amino acids. V lost 5 bases and J lost 13; bases outside the gene matches: 6. This CDR3 is CASSPQQGGLFF. The CDR3 nucleotides are TGTGCCAGCAGTCCCCAACAGGGGGGACTGTTTTTT.

The chain carries TRBV7-9 and TRBJ2-7; TRBD1 might be the D (6 bases). This CDR3 has 14 amino acids. Germline CDR1 reads SEHNR; CDR2 reads FQNEAQ (reference sequence). V lost 5 bases and J 0 bases, leaving 11 bases between the germline ends. This CDR3 is CASSQTGSSYEQYF. CDR3 sequence (DNA): TGTGCCAGCAGCCAAACAGGGAGCTCCTACGAGCAGTACTTC.

With regard to this clone: One junction end does not reproduce the germline sequence, and a read error may be involved. This rearrangement joins TRBV7-7 to TRBJ2-1; 7 bases are a match to TRBD2. CDR3 length: 14 amino acids. Germline V gives CDR1 SSHAT, CDR2 FNYEAQ (reference sequence). The CDR3 region is CASSLIGEGNEQFF. The CDR3 DNA sequence: TGTGCTAGCAGCTTAATCGGGGAGGGTAATGAGCAGTTCTTC.